This T cell receptor beta chain was captured in a study of shared clonotypes between healthy human individuals. Study-level information: CD4 naive cells filled three plates per donor, CD4 memory three, CD8 naive two and CD8 memory one. Study-level findings and limits: Clonotypes not shared had lower generation probabilities than those common to all four donors.

CDR1 is SGHTA and CDR2 is FQGNSA in the germline V gene. There are 13 residues in the CDR3. The V end lost 5 bases, the J end lost 3 bases, and 8 bases lay between the germline ends. Of note for this clone: Its antigen is undetermined.

Clones were sequenced by immunoSEQ multiplex PCR, and TCRdb holds only the in-frame ones, with some missing. The sample has roughly 1,100,000 clones, about 77% seen once. The V call is TRBV7-2, the J call TRBJ2-1; D is ambiguous. The clonotype comes from a young man in good health. Sequenced sample: memory CD4+ T cells sorted from blood. Regarding subset: CD45RA-negative fraction. In DNA form, the CDR3 reads TGTGCCAGCAGCGCCCACAACTACAATGAGCAGTTCTTC. Amino acids: CASSAHNYNEQFF. Based on the CDR3 plus reference TRBV7-2 and TRBJ2-1, the full variable domain is GAGVSQSPSNKVTEKGKDVELRCDPISGHTALYWYRQSLGQGLEFLIYFQGNSAPDKSGLPSDRFSAERTGGSVSTLTIQRTQQEDSAVYLCASSAHNYNEQFFGPGTRLTVL.